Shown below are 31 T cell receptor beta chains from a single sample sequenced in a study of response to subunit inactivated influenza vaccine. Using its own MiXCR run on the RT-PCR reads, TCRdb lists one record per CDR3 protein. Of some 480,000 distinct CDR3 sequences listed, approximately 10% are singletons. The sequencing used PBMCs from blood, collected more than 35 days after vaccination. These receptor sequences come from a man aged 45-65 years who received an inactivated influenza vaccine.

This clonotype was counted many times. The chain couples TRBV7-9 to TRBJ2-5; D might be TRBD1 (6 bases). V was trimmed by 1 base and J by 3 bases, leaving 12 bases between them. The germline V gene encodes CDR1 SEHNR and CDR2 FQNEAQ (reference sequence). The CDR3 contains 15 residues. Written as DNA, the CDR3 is TGTGCCAGCAGCTTAGTTAGGGACACGAAAGAGACCCAGTACTTC. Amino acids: CASSLVRDTKETQYF.

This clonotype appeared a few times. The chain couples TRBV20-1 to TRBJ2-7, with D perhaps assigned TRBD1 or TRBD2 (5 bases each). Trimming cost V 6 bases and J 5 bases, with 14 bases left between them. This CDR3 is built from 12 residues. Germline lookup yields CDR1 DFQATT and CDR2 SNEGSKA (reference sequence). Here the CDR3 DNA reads TGCAGTGCGCGGTACGGGGACCACGAGCAGTACTTC. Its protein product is CSARYGDHEQYF.

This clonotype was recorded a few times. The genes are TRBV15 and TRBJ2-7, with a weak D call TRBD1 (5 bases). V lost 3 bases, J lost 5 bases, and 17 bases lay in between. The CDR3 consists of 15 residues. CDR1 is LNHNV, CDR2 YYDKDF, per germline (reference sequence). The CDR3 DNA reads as TGTGCCACCAGCAGCAAGGACATAGGGTTCGACGAGCAGTACTTC. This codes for CATSSKDIGFDEQYF.

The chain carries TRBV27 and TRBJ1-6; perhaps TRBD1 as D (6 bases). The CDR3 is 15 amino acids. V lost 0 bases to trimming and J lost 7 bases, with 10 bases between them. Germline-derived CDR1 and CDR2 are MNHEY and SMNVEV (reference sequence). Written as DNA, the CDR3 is TGTGCCAGCAGTTTATCGACAGGCGCCAATTCACCCCTCCACTTT. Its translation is CASSLSTGANSPLHF.

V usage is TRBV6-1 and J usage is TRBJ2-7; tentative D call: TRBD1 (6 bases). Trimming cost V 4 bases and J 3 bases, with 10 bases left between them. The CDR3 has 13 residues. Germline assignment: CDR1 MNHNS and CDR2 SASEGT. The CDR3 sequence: CASSAGTYYEQYF. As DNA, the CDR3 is TGTGCCAGCAGTGCCGGGACATACTACGAGCAGTACTTC.

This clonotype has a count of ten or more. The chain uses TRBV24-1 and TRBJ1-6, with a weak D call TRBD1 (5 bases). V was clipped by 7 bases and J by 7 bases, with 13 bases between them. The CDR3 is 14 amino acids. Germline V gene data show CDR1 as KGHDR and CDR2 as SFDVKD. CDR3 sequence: CATRGAGINSPLHF. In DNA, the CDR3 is TGTGCCACCAGAGGAGCAGGGATCAATTCACCCCTCCACTTT.

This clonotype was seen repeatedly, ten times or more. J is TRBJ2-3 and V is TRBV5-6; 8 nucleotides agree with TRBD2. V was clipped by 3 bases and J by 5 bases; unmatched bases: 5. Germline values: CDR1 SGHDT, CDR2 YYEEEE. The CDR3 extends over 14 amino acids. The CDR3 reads CASSSAGGIDTQYF. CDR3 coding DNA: TGTGCCAGCAGCTCTGCGGGGGGCATAGATACGCAGTATTTT.

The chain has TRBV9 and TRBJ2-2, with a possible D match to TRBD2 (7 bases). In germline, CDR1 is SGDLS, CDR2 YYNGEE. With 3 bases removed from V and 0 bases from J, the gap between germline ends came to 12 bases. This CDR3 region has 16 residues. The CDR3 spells CASSDRGATNTGELFF. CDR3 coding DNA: TGTGCCAGCAGCGACCGGGGGGCCACGAACACCGGGGAGCTGTTTTTT.

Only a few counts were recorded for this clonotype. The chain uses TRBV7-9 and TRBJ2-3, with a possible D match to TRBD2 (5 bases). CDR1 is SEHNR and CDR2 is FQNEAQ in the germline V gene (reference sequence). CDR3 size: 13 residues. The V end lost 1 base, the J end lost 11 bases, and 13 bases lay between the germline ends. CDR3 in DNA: TGTGCCAGCAGCTTAGGGGCCGCACGGGAGCAGTATTTT. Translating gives CASSLGAAREQYF.

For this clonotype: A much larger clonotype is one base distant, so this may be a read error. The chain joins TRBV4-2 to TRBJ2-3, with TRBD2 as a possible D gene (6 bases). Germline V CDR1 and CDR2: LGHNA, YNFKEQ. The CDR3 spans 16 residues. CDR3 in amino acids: CASSLSSEPWGDTLYF. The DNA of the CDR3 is TGTGCCAGCAGCCTCTCTAGCGAACCTTGGGGAGATACGCTGTATTTT.

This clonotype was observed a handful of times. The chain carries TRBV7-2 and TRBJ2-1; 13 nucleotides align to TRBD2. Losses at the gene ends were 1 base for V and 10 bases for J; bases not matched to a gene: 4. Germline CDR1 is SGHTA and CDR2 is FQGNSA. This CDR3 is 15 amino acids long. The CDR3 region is CASSLGRLAGGEQFF. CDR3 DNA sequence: TGTGCCAGCAGCTTAGGGAGACTAGCGGGAGGCGAGCAGTTCTTC.

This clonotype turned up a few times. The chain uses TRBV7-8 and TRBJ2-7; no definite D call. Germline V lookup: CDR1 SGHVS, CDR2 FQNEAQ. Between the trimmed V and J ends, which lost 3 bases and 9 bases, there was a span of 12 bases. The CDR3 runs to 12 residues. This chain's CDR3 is CASSFPGGRQYF. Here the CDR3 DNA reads TGTGCCAGCAGCTTCCCGGGCGGCCGGCAGTACTTC.

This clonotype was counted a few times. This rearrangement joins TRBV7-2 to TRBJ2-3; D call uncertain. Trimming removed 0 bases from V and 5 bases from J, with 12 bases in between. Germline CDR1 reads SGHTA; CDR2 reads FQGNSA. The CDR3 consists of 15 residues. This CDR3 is CASSLAARPGDTQYF. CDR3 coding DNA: TGTGCCAGCAGCTTAGCGGCAAGACCCGGAGATACGCAGTATTTT.

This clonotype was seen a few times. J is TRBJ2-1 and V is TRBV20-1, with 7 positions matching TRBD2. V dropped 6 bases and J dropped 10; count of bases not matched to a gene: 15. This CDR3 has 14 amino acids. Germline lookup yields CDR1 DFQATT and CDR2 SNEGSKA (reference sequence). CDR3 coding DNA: TGCAGTGCCTCCAGCGGGAAAGGTCTGGTAGAGCAGTTCTTC. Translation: CSASSGKGLVEQFF.

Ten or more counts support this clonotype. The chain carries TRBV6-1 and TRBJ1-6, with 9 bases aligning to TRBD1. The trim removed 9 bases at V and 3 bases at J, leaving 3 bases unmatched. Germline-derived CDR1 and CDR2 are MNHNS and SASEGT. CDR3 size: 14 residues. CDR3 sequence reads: CASWTGDYNSPLHF. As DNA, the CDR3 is TGTGCCAGTTGGACAGGGGACTATAATTCACCCCTCCACTTT.

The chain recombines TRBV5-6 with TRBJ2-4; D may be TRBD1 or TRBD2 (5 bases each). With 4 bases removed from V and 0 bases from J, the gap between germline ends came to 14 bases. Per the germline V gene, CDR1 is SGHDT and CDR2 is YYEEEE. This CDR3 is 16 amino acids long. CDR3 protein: CASSPPGLQAKNIQYF. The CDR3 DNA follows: TGTGCCAGCAGCCCTCCGGGGCTGCAAGCCAAAAACATTCAGTACTTC. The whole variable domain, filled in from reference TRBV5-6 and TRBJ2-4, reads DAGVTQSPTHLIKTRGQQVTLRCSPKSGHDTVSWYQQALGQGPQFIFQYYEEEERQRGNFPDRFSGHQFPNYSSELNVNALLLGDSALYLCASSPPGLQAKNIQYFGAGTRLSVL.

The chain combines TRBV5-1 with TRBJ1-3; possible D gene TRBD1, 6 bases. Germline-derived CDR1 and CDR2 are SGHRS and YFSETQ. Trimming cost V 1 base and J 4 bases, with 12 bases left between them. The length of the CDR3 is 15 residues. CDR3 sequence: CASSLWGASGNTIYF. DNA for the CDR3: TGCGCCAGCAGCTTGTGGGGGGCGTCGGGAAACACCATATATTTT. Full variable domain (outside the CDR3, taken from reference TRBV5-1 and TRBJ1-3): KAGVTQTPRYLIKTRGQQVTLSCSPISGHRSVSWYQQTPGQGLQFLFEYFSETQRNKGNFPGRFSGRQFSNSRSEMNVSTLELGDSALYLCASSLWGASGNTIYFGEGSWLTVV.

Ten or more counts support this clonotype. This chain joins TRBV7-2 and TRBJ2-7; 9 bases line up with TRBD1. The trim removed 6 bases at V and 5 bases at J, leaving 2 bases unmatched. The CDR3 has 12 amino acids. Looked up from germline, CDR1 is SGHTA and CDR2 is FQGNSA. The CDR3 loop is CASRGQGNEQYF. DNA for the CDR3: TGTGCCAGCAGAGGACAGGGGAACGAGCAGTACTTC.

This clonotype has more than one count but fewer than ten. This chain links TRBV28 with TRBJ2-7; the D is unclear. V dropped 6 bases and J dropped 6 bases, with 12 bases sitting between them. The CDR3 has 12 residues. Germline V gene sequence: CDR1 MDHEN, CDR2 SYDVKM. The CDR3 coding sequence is TGTGCCAGCAGCCTCCAGTTCGGCGAGCAGTACTTC. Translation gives CASSLQFGEQYF. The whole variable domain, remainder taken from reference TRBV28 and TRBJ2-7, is DVKVTQSSRYLVKRTGEKVFLECVQDMDHENMFWYRQDPGLGLRLIYFSYDVKMKEKGDIPEGYSVSREKKERFSLILESASTNQTSMYLCASSLQFGEQYFGPGTRLTVT.

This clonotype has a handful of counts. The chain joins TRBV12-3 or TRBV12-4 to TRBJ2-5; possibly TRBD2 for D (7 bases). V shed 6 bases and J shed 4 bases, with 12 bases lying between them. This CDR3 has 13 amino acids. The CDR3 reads CASRRGGSETQYF. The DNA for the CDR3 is TGTGCCAGCAGGAGGGGGGGCTCAGAGACCCAGTACTTC.

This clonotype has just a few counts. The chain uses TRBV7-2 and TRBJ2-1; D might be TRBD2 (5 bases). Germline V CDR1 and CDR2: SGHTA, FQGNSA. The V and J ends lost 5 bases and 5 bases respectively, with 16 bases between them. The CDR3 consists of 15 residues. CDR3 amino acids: CASSRGRAWHNEQFF. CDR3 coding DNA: TGTGCCAGCAGCCGCGGGCGGGCTTGGCACAATGAGCAGTTCTTC. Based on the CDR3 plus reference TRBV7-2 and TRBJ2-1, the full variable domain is GAGVSQSPSNKVTEKGKDVELRCDPISGHTALYWYRQSLGQGLEFLIYFQGNSAPDKSGLPSDRFSAERTGGSVSTLTIQRTQQEDSAVYLCASSRGRAWHNEQFFGPGTRLTVL.

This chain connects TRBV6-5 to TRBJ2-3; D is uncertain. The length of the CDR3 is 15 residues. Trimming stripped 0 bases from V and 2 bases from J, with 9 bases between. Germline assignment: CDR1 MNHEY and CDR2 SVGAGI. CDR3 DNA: TGTGCCAGCAGTTACTCGGAAGGAATCACAGATACGCAGTATTTT. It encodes CASSYSEGITDTQYF.

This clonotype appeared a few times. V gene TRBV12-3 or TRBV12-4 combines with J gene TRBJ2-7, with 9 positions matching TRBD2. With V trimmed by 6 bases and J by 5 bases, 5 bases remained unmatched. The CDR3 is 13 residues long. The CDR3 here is CASRTSGRDEQYF. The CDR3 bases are TGTGCCAGCAGAACTAGCGGGCGCGACGAGCAGTACTTC.

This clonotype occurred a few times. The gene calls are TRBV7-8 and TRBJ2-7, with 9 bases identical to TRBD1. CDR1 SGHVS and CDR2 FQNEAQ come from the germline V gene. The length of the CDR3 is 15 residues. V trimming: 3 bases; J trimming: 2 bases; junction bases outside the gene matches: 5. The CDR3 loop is CASSLGQGNPYEQYF. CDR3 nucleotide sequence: TGTGCCAGCAGCTTGGGACAGGGCAACCCCTACGAGCAGTACTTC. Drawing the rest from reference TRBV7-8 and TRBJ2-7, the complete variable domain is GAGVSQSPRYKVAKRGQDVALRCDPISGHVSLFWYQQALGQGPEFLTYFQNEAQLDKSGLPSDRFFAERPEGSVSTLKIQRTQQEDSAVYLCASSLGQGNPYEQYFGPGTRLTVT.

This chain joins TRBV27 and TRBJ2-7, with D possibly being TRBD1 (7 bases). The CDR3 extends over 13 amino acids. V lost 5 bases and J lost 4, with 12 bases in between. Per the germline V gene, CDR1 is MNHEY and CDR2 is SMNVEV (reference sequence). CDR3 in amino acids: CASSVTGRYEQYF. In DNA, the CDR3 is TGTGCCAGCAGTGTGACAGGGAGGTACGAGCAGTACTTC.

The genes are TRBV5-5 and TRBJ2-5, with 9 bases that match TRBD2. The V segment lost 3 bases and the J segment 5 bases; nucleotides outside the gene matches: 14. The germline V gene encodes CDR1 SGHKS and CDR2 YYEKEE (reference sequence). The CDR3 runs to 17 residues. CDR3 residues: CASSWGPGSGGGETQYF. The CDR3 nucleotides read TGTGCCAGCAGCTGGGGCCCGGGTAGCGGGGGTGGTGAGACCCAGTACTTC.

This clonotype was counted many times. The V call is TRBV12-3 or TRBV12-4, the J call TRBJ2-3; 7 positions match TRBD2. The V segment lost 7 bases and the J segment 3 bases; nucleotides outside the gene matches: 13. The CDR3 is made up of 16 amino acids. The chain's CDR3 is CASNSGLSGPTDTQYF. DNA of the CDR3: TGTGCCAGCAATAGCGGGCTTAGCGGCCCTACAGATACGCAGTATTTT.

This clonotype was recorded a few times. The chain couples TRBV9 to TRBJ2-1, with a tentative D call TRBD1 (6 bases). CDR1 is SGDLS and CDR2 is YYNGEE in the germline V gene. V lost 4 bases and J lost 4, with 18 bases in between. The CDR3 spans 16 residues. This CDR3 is CASSSPTGPGYNEQFF. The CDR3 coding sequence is TGTGCCAGCAGCTCCCCAACAGGGCCGGGGTACAATGAGCAGTTCTTC.

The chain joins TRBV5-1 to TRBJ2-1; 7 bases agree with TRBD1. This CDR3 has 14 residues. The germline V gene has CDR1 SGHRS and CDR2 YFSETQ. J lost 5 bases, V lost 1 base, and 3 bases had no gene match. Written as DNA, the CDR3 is TGCGCCAGCAGCTTGAGGGGGCTGGACAATGAGCAGTTCTTC. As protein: CASSLRGLDNEQFF.

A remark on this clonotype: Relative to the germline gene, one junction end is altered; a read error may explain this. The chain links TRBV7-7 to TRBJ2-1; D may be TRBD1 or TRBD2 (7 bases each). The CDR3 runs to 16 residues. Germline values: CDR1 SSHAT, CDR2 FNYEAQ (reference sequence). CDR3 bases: TGTGCTAGCAGCTTAGGGGGAGGGGACAGTTCGAATGTGCAGTTCTTC. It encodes CASSLGGGDSSNVQFF.

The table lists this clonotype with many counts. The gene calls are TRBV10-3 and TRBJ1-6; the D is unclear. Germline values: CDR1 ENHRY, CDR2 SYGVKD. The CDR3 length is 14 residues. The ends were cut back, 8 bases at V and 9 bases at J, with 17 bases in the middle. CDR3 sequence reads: CAIRGESKRSPLHF. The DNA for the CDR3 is TGTGCCATCCGCGGGGAAAGCAAACGTTCACCCCTCCACTTT.